This T cell receptor (beta chain) was retrieved from a study of blood T cell repertoires in COVID-19 (dated by TCRdb to 2020 to 2021). Notes on the research overall: The collaborator samples originated in the United States, Italy and Spain and spanned the acute and convalescent phases of COVID-19. Where available, HLA class I and class II types were obtained from metadata supplied by the sample provider rather than from assay-based typing. The prospective study material was composed of cDNA or gDNA derived from T cells, B-cell-depleted T cells, or PBMCs. Nearly every sample came with metadata listing a de-identified subject ID, COVID-19 status, age in years and sex. The dataset comprised deeply sampled blood TCRbeta repertoires from subjects exposed to, actively infected with, or recovered from COVID-19. Samples were obtained from the ongoing ImmuneRACE study (first 160 participants) and from 1,254 subjects provided by 6 global collaborators. The repertoires were released in a freely available public database intended as a resource for research on the immune response to SARS-CoV-2. Here is what the overall study found, with its caveats: The amount of clinical and demographic metadata varied by source and participant and was provided uncurated.

Note on this clone: Its binding antigen is unknown. No much larger clone is present one base from it, and per-base qualities are unavailable.

The collaborating institutions used their own protocols to collect whole blood in K2EDTA tubes. For TCRbeta analysis, collaborators shipped samples in one of three forms: frozen whole blood, isolated PBMCs, or DNA extracted from either of those sample types. TCRbeta CDR3 regions were amplified from genomic DNA by means of the immunoSEQ Assay, a bias-controlled multiplex PCR. Per the original workflow: The number of nucleated cells in each sample was estimated from the amplification of reference gene primers within the assay. To quantify the absolute abundance of each unique TCRbeta CDR3 rearrangement, sequence reads were collapsed and filtered. Productive Simpson clonality was computed per sample as the square root of Simpson's diversity index over productive rearrangements. This is the immuneACCESS table as TCRdb keeps it, with only in-frame sequences that have V and J called. A part of the clones is gone; compared with another copy, unresolved V genes explain less than half, and the rest is unexplained. V, J and clone size are those of that table, while D and trimming were read from the DNA. Within this sample are more than 250,000 clones, with around 90% of them counted one time only. The top ten constitute around 0.7% of the sample.

There are 12 amino acids in the CDR3, from cysteine to phenylalanine inclusive. Only the CDR3 region is kept as DNA, spanning 36 bases read in frame from base 1. Looking up the germline V gene yields CDR1 KGHSH and CDR2 LQKENI. V is reduced by 3 bases and J by 5 bases, leaving a spacing of 8 bases between them. This receptor chain uses TRBV18 and TRBJ2-7, with the D gene not clear enough to name. Sequencing used peripheral blood. This sequence originates from a human donor in a cohort sampled during active COVID-19. The CDR3 loop reads CASSPTTDEQYF. The DNA sequence follows: TGTGCCAGCTCACCCACCACGGACGAGCAGTACTTC. The CDR3 plus the reference TRBV18 and TRBJ2-7 genes for the other parts give the full variable domain: NAGVMQNPRHLVRRRGQEARLRCSPMKGHSHVYWYRQLPEEGLKFMVYLQKENIIDESGMPKERFSAEFPKEGPSILRIQQVVRGDSAAYFCASSPTTDEQYFGPGTRLTVT.